One T cell receptor beta chain is described in this entry. These data originate in a study of neoadjuvant anti-PD-1 for oral cavity cancer. Clones were sequenced by immunoSEQ multiplex PCR, and TCRdb holds only the in-frame ones, with some missing. This table has around 7,200 clones, 40% to 60% appearing once. The V end was cut by 4 bases, the J end by 4 bases, with 13 bases between. The V gene's germline CDR1 is SGHDN and CDR2 FVKESK. The CDR3 contains 15 residues. The sequencing here drew on tumor tissue, taken before nivolumab (anti-PD-1) treatment. The clonotype originates from a person aged 35 to 85 with oral cavity squamous cell carcinoma. V and J are TRBV14 and TRBJ2-2; the D gene is possibly TRBD2 (6 bases). The CDR3 loop is CASSPPGLFTGELFF. The CDR3 bases are TGTGCCAGCAGCCCTCCGGGACTCTTCACCGGGGAGCTGTTTTTT. The variable domain in full, completed from reference TRBV14 and TRBJ2-2, reads EAGVTQFPSHSVIEKGQTVTLRCDPISGHDNLYWYRRVMGKEIKFLLHFVKESKQDESGMPNNRFLAERTGGTYSTLKVQPAELEDSGVYFCASSPPGLFTGELFFGEGSRLTVL.